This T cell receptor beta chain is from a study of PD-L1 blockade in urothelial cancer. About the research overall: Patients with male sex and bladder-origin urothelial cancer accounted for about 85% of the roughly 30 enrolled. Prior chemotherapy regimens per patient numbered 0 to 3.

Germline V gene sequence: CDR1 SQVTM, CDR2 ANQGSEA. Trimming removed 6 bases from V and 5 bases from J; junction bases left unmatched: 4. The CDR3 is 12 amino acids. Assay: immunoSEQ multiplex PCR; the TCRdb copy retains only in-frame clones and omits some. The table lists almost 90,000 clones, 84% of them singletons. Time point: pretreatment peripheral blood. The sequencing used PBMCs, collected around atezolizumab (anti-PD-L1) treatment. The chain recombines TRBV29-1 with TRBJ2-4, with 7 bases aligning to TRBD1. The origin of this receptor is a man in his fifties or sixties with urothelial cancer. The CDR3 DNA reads TGCAGCGTGAGACAGGGTGAAAACATTCAGTACTTC. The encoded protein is CSVRQGENIQYF.